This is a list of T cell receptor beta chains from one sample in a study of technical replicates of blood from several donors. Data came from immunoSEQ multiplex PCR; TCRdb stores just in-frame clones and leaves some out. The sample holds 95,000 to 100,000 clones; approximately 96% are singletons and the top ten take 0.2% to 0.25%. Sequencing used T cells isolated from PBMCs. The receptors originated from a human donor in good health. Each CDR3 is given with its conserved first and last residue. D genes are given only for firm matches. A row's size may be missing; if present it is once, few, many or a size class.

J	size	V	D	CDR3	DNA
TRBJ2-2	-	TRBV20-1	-	CSARGTGELFF	TGCAGTGCAAGGGGGACCGGGGAGCTGTTTTTT
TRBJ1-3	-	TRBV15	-	CATSAGQTAGNTIYF	TGTGCCACCAGCGCCGGACAGACCGCTGGAAACACCATATATTTT
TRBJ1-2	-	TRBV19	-	CASSISGYEGYTF	TGTGCCAGTAGTATATCAGGGTATGAAGGCTACACCTTC
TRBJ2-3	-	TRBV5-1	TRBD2	CASSLPLAGRAQYF	TGCGCCAGCAGCTTGCCATTAGCGGGAAGGGCGCAGTATTTT
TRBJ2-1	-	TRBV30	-	CAQVPRASSYNEQFF	TGTGCACAAGTCCCCAGGGCTAGCTCCTACAATGAGCAGTTCTTC
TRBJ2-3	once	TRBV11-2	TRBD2	CASSLDQPAGGSTDTQYF	TGTGCCAGCAGCTTAGATCAACCGGCGGGAGGGTCCACAGATACGCAGTATTTT
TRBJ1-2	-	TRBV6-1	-	CASRGSGVEGYTF	TGTGCCAGCAGGGGGTCGGGGGTAGAAGGCTACACCTTC
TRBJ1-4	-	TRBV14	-	CASSQSPGRDEKLFF	TGTGCCAGCAGCCAGTCACCTGGGCGGGATGAAAAACTGTTTTTT
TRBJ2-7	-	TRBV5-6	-	CASSLVSRGAGEQYF	TGTGCCAGCAGCTTGGTATCCCGGGGAGCGGGCGAGCAGTACTTC
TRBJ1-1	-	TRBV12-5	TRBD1	CASGLGTGANTEAFF	TGTGCTAGTGGTTTGGGGACAGGCGCCAACACTGAAGCTTTCTTT
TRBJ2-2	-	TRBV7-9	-	CAVWSAGELFF	TGTGCCGTATGGTCAGCCGGGGAGCTGTTTTTT
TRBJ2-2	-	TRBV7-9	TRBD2	CASSFPPLAGETGELFF	TGTGCCAGCAGCTTCCCCCCACTAGCGGGAGAAACCGGGGAGCTGTTTTTT
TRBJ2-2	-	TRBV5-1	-	CASSVDRPLDRLFF	TGCGCCAGCAGCGTCGACAGGCCCCTTGATCGGCTGTTTTTT
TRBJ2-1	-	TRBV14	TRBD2	CASSLLAGGWNEQFF	TGTGCCAGCAGTCTTTTAGCGGGGGGTTGGAATGAGCAGTTCTTC
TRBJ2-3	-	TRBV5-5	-	CASSLEWDSETAQYF	TGTGCCAGCAGCTTGGAATGGGACTCCGAAACCGCGCAGTATTTT
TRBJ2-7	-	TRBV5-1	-	CASSLVIEEEQYF	TGCGCCAGCAGCTTGGTGATAGAGGAGGAGCAGTACTTC
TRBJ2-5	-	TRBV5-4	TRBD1	CASSLNRGETQYF	TGTGCCAGCAGCTTGAACAGGGGAGAGACCCAGTACTTC
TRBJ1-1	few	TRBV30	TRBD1	CAWAGGWNTEAFF	TGTGCCTGGGCAGGGGGATGGAACACTGAAGCTTTCTTT
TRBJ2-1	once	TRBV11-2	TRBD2	CASSSLAGGQNEQFF	TGTGCCAGCAGCTCCCTAGCGGGGGGGCAGAATGAGCAGTTCTTC
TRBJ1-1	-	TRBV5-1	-	CASSSTGNTEAFF	TGCGCCAGCAGCTCGACAGGAAACACTGAAGCTTTCTTT
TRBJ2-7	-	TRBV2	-	CASSETSYEQYF	TGTGCCAGCAGTGAAACTTCCTACGAGCAGTACTTC
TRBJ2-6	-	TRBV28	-	CASSPPMWSLWANVLTF	TGTGCCAGCAGCCCCCCAATGTGGTCACTCTGGGCCAACGTCCTGACTTTC
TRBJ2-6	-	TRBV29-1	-	CSVLGFSGANVLTF	TGCAGCGTACTGGGCTTCTCTGGGGCCAACGTCCTGACTTTC
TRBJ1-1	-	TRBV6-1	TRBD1	CASTRPGGATEAFF	TGTGCCAGCACCAGACCAGGGGGCGCTACTGAAGCTTTCTTT
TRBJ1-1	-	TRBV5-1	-	CASRTGGEAFF	TGCGCCAGCAGGACGGGGGGTGAAGCTTTCTTT
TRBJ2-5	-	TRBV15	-	CATSRDAARAQETQYF	TGTGCCACCAGCAGAGATGCCGCCAGGGCCCAAGAGACCCAGTACTTC
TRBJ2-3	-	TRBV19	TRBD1	CASADRATDTQYF	TGTGCCAGTGCGGACAGGGCGACAGATACGCAGTATTTT
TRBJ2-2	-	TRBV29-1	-	CSVPNTHGELFF	TGCAGCGTTCCAAACACCCACGGGGAGCTGTTTTTT
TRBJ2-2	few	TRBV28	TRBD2	CASRLGTLAGDTGELFF	TGTGCCAGCCGCCTGGGCACCCTAGCGGGCGATACCGGGGAGCTGTTTTTT
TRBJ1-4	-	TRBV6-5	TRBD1	CASSYSQGDYNEKLFF	TGTGCCAGCAGTTACTCACAGGGGGACTATAATGAAAAACTGTTTTTT
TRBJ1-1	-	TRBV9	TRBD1	CASSVVTGGTEAFF	TGTGCCAGCAGCGTAGTGACAGGGGGAACTGAAGCTTTCTTT
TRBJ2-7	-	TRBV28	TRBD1	CASEPGQIRSNEQYF	TGTGCCAGCGAGCCGGGACAGATACGGAGCAACGAGCAGTACTTC